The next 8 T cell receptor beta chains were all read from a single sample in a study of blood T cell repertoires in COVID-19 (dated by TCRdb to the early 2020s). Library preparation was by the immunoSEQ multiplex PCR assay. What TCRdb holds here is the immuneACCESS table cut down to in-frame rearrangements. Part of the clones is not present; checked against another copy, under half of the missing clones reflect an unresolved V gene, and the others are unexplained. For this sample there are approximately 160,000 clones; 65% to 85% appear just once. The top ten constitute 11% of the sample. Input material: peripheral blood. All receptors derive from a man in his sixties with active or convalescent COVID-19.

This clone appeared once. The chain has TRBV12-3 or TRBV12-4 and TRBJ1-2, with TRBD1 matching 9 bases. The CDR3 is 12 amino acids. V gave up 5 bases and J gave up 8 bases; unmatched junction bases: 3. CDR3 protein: CASSAQGAGYTF. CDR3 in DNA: TGTGCCAGCAGTGCACAGGGGGCGGGCTACACCTTC.

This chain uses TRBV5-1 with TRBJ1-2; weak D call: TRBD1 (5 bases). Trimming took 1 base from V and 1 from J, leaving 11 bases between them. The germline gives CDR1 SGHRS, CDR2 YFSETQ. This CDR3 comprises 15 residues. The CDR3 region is CASSLTTDNNYGYTF. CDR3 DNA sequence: TGCGCCAGCAGCTTGACGACAGATAATAACTATGGCTACACCTTC.

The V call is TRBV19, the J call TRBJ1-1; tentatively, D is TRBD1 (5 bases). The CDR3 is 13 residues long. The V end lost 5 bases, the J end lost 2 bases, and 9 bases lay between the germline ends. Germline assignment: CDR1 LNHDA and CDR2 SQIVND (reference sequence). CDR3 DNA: TGTGCCAGTAGTCAGGGATTTAACACTGAAGCTTTCTTT. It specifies CASSQGFNTEAFF.

Here the CDR3 reads CASSYGLAANTGELFF. CDR3 coding DNA: TGTGCCAGCAGCTACGGACTAGCCGCAAACACCGGGGAGCTGTTTTTT. The chain uses TRBV6-4 and TRBJ2-2; the match to TRBD2 covers 8 bases. The germline gives CDR1 MRHNA, CDR2 SNTAGT. Trimming took 6 bases from V and 2 from J; bases not matched to a gene: 8. The CDR3 is made up of 16 amino acids.

This chain's CDR3 is CAISAQGRNSPLHF. The CDR3 DNA reads TGTGCCATCAGTGCACAGGGTCGGAATTCACCCCTCCACTTT. V gene TRBV10-3 combines with J gene TRBJ1-6; D may be TRBD1 (6 bases). V dropped 4 bases and J dropped 7 bases, with 11 bases sitting between them. This CDR3 region has 14 residues. CDR1 is ENHRY, CDR2 SYGVKD, per germline.

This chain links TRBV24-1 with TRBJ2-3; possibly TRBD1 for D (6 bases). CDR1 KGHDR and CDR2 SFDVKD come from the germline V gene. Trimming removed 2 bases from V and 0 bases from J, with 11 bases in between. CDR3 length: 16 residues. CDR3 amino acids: CATSDWDTTSTDTQYF. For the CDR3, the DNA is TGTGCCACCAGTGATTGGGACACAACAAGCACAGATACGCAGTATTTT.

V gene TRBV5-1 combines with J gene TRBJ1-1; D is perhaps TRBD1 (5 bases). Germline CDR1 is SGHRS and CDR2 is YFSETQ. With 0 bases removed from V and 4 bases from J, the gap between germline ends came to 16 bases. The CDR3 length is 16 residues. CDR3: CASSLEGSRVSTEAFF. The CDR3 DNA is TGCGCCAGCAGCTTGGAGGGGTCCAGGGTTAGCACTGAAGCTTTCTTT.

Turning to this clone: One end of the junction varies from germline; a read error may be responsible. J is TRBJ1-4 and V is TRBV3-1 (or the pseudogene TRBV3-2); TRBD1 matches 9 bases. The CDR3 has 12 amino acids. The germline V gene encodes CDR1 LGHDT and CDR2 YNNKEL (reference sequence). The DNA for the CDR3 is TGTGCCAGCAGCCAAGGGGACAGGGCGTTCTCTTTT. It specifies CASSQGDRAFSF.